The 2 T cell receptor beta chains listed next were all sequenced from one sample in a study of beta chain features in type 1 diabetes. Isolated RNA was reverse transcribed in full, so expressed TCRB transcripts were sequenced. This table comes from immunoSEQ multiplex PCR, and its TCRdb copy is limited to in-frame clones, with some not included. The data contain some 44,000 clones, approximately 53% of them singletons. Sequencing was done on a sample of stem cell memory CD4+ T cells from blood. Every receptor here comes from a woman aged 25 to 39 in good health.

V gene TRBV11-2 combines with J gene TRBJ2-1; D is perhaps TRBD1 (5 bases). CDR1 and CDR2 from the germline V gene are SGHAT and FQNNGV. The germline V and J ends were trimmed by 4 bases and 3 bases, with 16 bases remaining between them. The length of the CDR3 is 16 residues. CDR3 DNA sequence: TGTGCCAGCAGCTCCCTGGACACCAGTCACTACAATGAGCAGTTCTTC. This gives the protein CASSSLDTSHYNEQFF.

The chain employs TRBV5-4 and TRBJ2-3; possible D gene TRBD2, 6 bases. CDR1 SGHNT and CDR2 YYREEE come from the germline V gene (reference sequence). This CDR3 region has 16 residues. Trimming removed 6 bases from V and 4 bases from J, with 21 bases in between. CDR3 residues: CASTRSTTSNPDTQYF. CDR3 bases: TGTGCCAGCACCCGAAGTACTACTAGCAACCCAGATACGCAGTATTTT. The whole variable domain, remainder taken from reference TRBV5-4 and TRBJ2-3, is ETGVTQSPTHLIKTRGQQVTLRCSSQSGHNTVSWYQQALGQGPQFIFQYYREEENGRGNFPPRFSGLQFPNYSSELNVNALELDDSALYLCASTRSTTSNPDTQYFGPGTRLTVL.